This entry concerns a single T cell receptor beta chain. What it recognizes is unknown. This sample is part of a study of T cell responses to AZD1222 COVID-19 vaccine. Findings of the study overall: Sampling that yielded the repertoires occurred only after the peak T cell response. Compared with day 0, the breadth and depth of the Spike-specific TCR repertoire rose significantly after two doses of AZD1222. The donor group comprised mostly white British people and more females; the analysis possibly underestimated clonal diversity.

The CDR3 totals 11 residues. V was cut by 7 bases and J by 8 bases, with 11 bases left in between. Germline lookup yields CDR1 DFQATT and CDR2 SNEGSKA (reference sequence). Assay used: immunoSEQ multiplex PCR; TCRdb lists only in-frame clones, some missing. The sample gives about 160,000 clones, over 75% of which show up once; under 4% is in the top ten. Pooled in the analysis were second doses at about 4 or about 12 weeks. The source was peripheral blood, collected 28 days after the second AZD1222 dose. V usage is TRBV20-1 and J usage is TRBJ1-4; D gene uncertain. This sequence was found in an adult who received the AZD1222 COVID-19 vaccine. CDR3 DNA sequence: TGCAGTGGGTCCCTTGGCGAAAAACTGTTTTTT. The encoded protein is CSGSLGEKLFF.